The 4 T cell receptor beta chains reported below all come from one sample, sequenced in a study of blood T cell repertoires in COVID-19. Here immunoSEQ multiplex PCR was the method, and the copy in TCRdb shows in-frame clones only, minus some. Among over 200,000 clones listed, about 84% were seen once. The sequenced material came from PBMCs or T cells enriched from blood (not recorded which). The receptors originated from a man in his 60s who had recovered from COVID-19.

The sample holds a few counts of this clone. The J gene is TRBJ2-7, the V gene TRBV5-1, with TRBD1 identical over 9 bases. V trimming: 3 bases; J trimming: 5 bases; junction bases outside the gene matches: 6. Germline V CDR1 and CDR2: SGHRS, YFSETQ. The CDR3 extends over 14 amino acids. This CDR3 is CASSSWTGANEQYF. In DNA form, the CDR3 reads TGCGCCAGCAGCTCCTGGACAGGGGCGAACGAGCAGTACTTC.

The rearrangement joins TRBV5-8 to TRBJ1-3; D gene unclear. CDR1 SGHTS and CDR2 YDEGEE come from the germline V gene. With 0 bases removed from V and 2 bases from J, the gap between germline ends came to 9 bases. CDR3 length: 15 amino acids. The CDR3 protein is CASSLVSGTGNTIYF. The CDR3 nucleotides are TGTGCCAGCAGCTTGGTTTCGGGGACTGGAAACACCATATATTTT.

The CDR3 DNA reads TGTGCCAGCTCTCCCAGGGATGGGCAGGGCTGGGAGACCCAGTACTTC. This encodes CASSPRDGQGWETQYF. The chain combines TRBV2 with TRBJ2-5, with D tentatively TRBD1 (5 bases). The V and J ends lost 8 bases and 5 bases respectively, with 24 bases between them. Germline CDR1 SNHLY, CDR2 FYNNEI. This CDR3 is 16 amino acids long.

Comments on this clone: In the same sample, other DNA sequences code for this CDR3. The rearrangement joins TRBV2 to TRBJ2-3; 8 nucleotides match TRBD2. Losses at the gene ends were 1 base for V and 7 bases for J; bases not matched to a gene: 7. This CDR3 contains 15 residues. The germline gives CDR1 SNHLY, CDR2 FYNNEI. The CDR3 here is CASSEGLAGGNTQYF. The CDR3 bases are TGTGCCAGCAGTGAAGGGCTAGCGGGCGGTAATACGCAGTATTTT.